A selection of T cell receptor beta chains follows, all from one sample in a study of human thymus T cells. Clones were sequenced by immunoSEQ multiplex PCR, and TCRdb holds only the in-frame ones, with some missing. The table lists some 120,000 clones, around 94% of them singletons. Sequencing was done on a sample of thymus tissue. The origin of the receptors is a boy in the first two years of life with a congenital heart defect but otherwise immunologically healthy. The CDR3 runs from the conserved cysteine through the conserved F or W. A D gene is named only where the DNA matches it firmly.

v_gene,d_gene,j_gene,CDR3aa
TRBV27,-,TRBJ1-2,CASSLFPGSAYGYTF
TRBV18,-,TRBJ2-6,CASSPFEYSGANVLTF
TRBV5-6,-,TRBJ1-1,CASGSGPNTEAFF
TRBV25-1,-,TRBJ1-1,CASSETGNRLVGEAFF
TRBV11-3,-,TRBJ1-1,CASSPRGTEAFF
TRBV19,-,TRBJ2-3,CASSMRPGLPDTQYF
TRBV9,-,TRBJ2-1,CAGNEQFF
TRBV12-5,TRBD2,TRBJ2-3,CASGLVARSGGQRTDTQYF
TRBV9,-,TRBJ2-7,CASSVERATYEQYF
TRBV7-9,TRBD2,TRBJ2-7,CASSSGTSGPFLEQYF
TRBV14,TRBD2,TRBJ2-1,CASSPERGGYNEQFF
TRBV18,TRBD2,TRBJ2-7,CASSPSGGPYEQYF
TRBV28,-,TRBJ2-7,CASSLLSDSSYEQYF
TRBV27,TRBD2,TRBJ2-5,CASSFLTPGLAGGPQETQYF
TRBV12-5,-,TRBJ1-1,CASGLGRGRNMNTEAFF